This is a list of T cell receptor beta chains from one sample in a study of blood T cell repertoires in COVID-19. Assay used: immunoSEQ multiplex PCR; TCRdb lists only in-frame clones, some missing. The sample has approximately 190,000 clones, 84% seen once. The specimen was PBMCs or T cells enriched from blood (not recorded which). The receptors were sampled from a woman aged 25 to 39 who had been exposed to COVID-19. The CDR3 runs from the conserved cysteine through the conserved F or W. A D gene is named only where the DNA matches it firmly. Size tells how often a clone was seen (once, few, many) or the class of an expanded clone, and some rows leave it out.

j_gene: TRBJ1-3
d_gene: .
v_gene: TRBV4-2
abundance: few
CDR3aa: CASSQEGVSGNTIYF
CDR3nt: TGTGCCAGCAGCCAAGAAGGGGTCTCTGGAAACACCATATATTTT

j_gene: TRBJ1-5
d_gene: .
v_gene: TRBV5-4
abundance: .
CDR3aa: CASSLGPRGGMNQPQHF
CDR3nt: TGTGCCAGCAGCTTGGGACCCCGGGGGGGTATGAATCAGCCCCAGCATTTT

j_gene: TRBJ2-2
d_gene: .
v_gene: TRBV30
abundance: .
CDR3aa: CAWSVGAMGGELFF
CDR3nt: TGTGCCTGGAGTGTAGGGGCGATGGGCGGGGAGCTGTTTTTT

j_gene: TRBJ2-1
d_gene: TRBD2
v_gene: TRBV4-2
abundance: .
CDR3aa: CASSQVLAGNPEQFF
CDR3nt: TGTGCCAGCAGCCAAGTTCTAGCGGGGAACCCTGAGCAGTTCTTC

j_gene: TRBJ2-7
d_gene: .
v_gene: TRBV7-9
abundance: .
CDR3aa: CASSFDRTYEQYF
CDR3nt: TGTGCCAGCAGCTTTGACAGAACCTACGAGCAGTACTTC

j_gene: TRBJ2-3
d_gene: TRBD1
v_gene: TRBV4-1
abundance: few
CDR3aa: CASSSRDSLTDTQYF
CDR3nt: TGCGCCAGCAGCAGCCGGGACAGTCTCACAGATACGCAGTATTTT

j_gene: TRBJ2-1
d_gene: TRBD2
v_gene: TRBV12-3/TRBV12-4
abundance: .
CDR3aa: CASSGTNYNEQFF
CDR3nt: TGTGCCAGCAGTGGGACTAACTACAATGAGCAGTTCTTC

j_gene: TRBJ2-7
d_gene: .
v_gene: TRBV4-1
abundance: .
CDR3aa: CASSQGVAGASHLYEQYF
CDR3nt: TGCGCCAGCAGCCAAGGAGTTGCGGGGGCGTCTCATCTTTACGAGCAGTACTTC

j_gene: TRBJ2-1
d_gene: .
v_gene: TRBV6-2/TRBV6-3
abundance: .
CDR3aa: CASSYSSSTGRYNEQFF
CDR3nt: TGTGCCAGCAGTTACTCCAGCTCCACAGGCCGCTACAATGAGCAGTTCTTC

j_gene: TRBJ1-2
d_gene: .
v_gene: TRBV12-3/TRBV12-4
abundance: .
CDR3aa: CASRRQPLQPYTF
CDR3nt: TGTGCCAGCAGGCGACAGCCGTTACAACCCTACACCTTC

j_gene: TRBJ2-7
d_gene: TRBD2
v_gene: TRBV5-4
abundance: few
CDR3aa: CASSLELADYEQYF
CDR3nt: TGTGCCAGCAGCTTGGAGCTAGCGGACTACGAGCAGTACTTC

j_gene: TRBJ2-7
d_gene: TRBD1
v_gene: TRBV14
abundance: .
CDR3aa: CASSQESGTAYEQYF
CDR3nt: TGTGCCAGCAGCCAAGAAAGTGGGACAGCCTACGAGCAGTACTTC

j_gene: TRBJ2-1
d_gene: .
v_gene: TRBV19
abundance: .
CDR3aa: CASRGGPSSYNEQFF
CDR3nt: TGTGCCAGTAGGGGGGGGCCGAGCTCCTACAATGAGCAGTTCTTC

j_gene: TRBJ2-4
d_gene: .
v_gene: TRBV11-2
abundance: .
CDR3aa: CASSLDGAAKNIQYF
CDR3nt: TGTGCCAGCAGCTTAGATGGGGCGGCCAAAAACATTCAGTACTTC

j_gene: TRBJ1-5
d_gene: TRBD1
v_gene: TRBV12-3/TRBV12-4
abundance: .
CDR3aa: CASRQTGWGPQHF
CDR3nt: TGTGCCAGCAGGCAGACAGGGTGGGGGCCCCAGCATTTT

j_gene: TRBJ1-4
d_gene: TRBD1
v_gene: TRBV12-5
abundance: .
CDR3aa: CASGFGDRGSEKLFF
CDR3nt: TGTGCTAGTGGTTTCGGGGACAGGGGAAGTGAAAAACTGTTTTTT

j_gene: TRBJ1-2
d_gene: .
v_gene: TRBV7-9
abundance: .
CDR3aa: CASSLAIGGNYGYTF
CDR3nt: TGTGCCAGCAGCTTAGCTATCGGGGGTAACTATGGCTACACCTTC

j_gene: TRBJ1-1
d_gene: .
v_gene: TRBV5-5
abundance: few
CDR3aa: CASSLEGVRNTEAFF
CDR3nt: TGTGCCAGCAGCTTGGAGGGGGTAAGGAACACTGAAGCTTTCTTT

j_gene: TRBJ1-1
d_gene: .
v_gene: TRBV18
abundance: .
CDR3aa: CASSPEKVDPKAFF
CDR3nt: TGTGCCAGCTCACCCGAAAAAGTAGATCCCAAAGCTTTCTTT

j_gene: TRBJ2-3
d_gene: .
v_gene: TRBV5-8
abundance: .
CDR3aa: CASSSGFTDTQYF
CDR3nt: TGTGCCAGCAGCTCAGGATTCACAGATACGCAGTATTTT

j_gene: TRBJ2-3
d_gene: TRBD1
v_gene: TRBV10-3
abundance: .
CDR3aa: CAISEGRTGGVDTQYF
CDR3nt: TGTGCCATCAGTGAGGGTAGGACAGGGGGCGTAGATACGCAGTATTTT

j_gene: TRBJ2-3
d_gene: TRBD2
v_gene: TRBV2
abundance: .
CDR3aa: CASSVAGGRVSDTQYF
CDR3nt: TGTGCCAGCAGTGTAGCGGGGGGGCGTGTTAGTGATACGCAGTATTTT

j_gene: TRBJ1-1
d_gene: .
v_gene: TRBV5-6
abundance: .
CDR3aa: CASSLERVNTEAFF
CDR3nt: TGTGCCAGCAGCTTGGAACGGGTGAACACTGAAGCTTTCTTT

j_gene: TRBJ1-3
d_gene: .
v_gene: TRBV12-3/TRBV12-4
abundance: .
CDR3aa: CASSYSGNTIYF
CDR3nt: TGTGCCAGCAGCTACTCTGGAAACACCATATATTTT

j_gene: TRBJ1-5
d_gene: .
v_gene: TRBV19
abundance: .
CDR3aa: CASSKAQGNSNQPQHF
CDR3nt: TGTGCCAGTAGTAAGGCCCAGGGGAATAGCAATCAGCCCCAGCATTTT

j_gene: TRBJ2-3
d_gene: TRBD1
v_gene: TRBV11-2
abundance: .
CDR3aa: CASSSTGSRGDTQYF
CDR3nt: TGTGCCAGCAGCTCGACAGGGTCGAGGGGGGATACGCAGTATTTT

j_gene: TRBJ1-4
d_gene: .
v_gene: TRBV3-1/TRBV3-2
abundance: .
CDR3aa: CASSQGVGLFRDKREKLFF
CDR3nt: TGTGCCAGCAGCCAAGGGGTTGGGTTGTTTCGGGATAAACGCGAAAAACTGTTTTTT

j_gene: TRBJ1-2
d_gene: .
v_gene: TRBV9
abundance: .
CDR3aa: CASSKAGGADYGYTF
CDR3nt: TGTGCCAGCAGCAAAGCTGGGGGGGCAGACTATGGCTACACCTTC

j_gene: TRBJ2-1
d_gene: TRBD2
v_gene: TRBV4-1
abundance: few
CDR3aa: CASSQLAGGLTYNEQFF
CDR3nt: TGCGCCAGCAGCCAACTAGCGGGGGGCCTCACCTACAATGAGCAGTTCTTC

j_gene: TRBJ2-7
d_gene: TRBD1
v_gene: TRBV19
abundance: .
CDR3aa: CAIISRDRGIPYEQYF
CDR3nt: TGTGCCATTATTTCACGGGACAGGGGAATCCCCTACGAGCAGTACTTC

j_gene: TRBJ1-4
d_gene: .
v_gene: TRBV9
abundance: .
CDR3aa: CASSLRTGINEKLFF
CDR3nt: TGTGCCAGCAGCCTCCGGACTGGGATTAATGAAAAACTGTTTTTT

j_gene: TRBJ2-3
d_gene: TRBD2
v_gene: TRBV29-1
abundance: .
CDR3aa: CSVAGLAGGSDTQYF
CDR3nt: TGCAGCGTTGCGGGACTAGCGGGGGGATCAGATACGCAGTATTTT

j_gene: TRBJ1-2
d_gene: .
v_gene: TRBV11-2
abundance: few
CDR3aa: CASSLGTEDGYTF
CDR3nt: TGTGCCAGCAGCTTAGGTACAGAAGATGGCTACACCTTC

j_gene: TRBJ1-4
d_gene: .
v_gene: TRBV5-1
abundance: .
CDR3aa: CASSSTGDTNEKLFF
CDR3nt: TGCGCCAGCAGCTCCACAGGCGATACTAATGAAAAACTGTTTTTT

j_gene: TRBJ2-2
d_gene: .
v_gene: TRBV18
abundance: .
CDR3aa: CASSPLFTGELFF
CDR3nt: TGTGCCAGCTCACCCCTATTCACCGGGGAGCTGTTTTTT

j_gene: TRBJ1-6
d_gene: .
v_gene: TRBV4-1
abundance: .
CDR3aa: CASSQAEGGARPIF
CDR3nt: TGCGCCAGCAGCCAAGCAGAAGGGGGGGCCCGGCCGATATTT

j_gene: TRBJ1-4
d_gene: .
v_gene: TRBV27
abundance: .
CDR3aa: CASSPLGATNEKLFF
CDR3nt: TGTGCCAGCAGTCCCCTTGGAGCAACTAATGAAAAACTGTTTTTT

j_gene: TRBJ2-7
d_gene: TRBD2
v_gene: TRBV27
abundance: .
CDR3aa: CASSTSGKYEQYF
CDR3nt: TGTGCCAGCAGTACCAGCGGGAAGTACGAGCAGTACTTC

j_gene: TRBJ1-1
d_gene: TRBD1
v_gene: TRBV19
abundance: .
CDR3aa: CATQDRDRGRGTEAFF
CDR3nt: TGTGCCACCCAAGACCGGGACAGGGGGCGCGGGACTGAAGCTTTCTTT

j_gene: TRBJ1-2
d_gene: TRBD1
v_gene: TRBV7-3
abundance: .
CDR3aa: CASSQTGGIGGYTF
CDR3nt: TGTGCCAGCAGCCAGACAGGGGGCATCGGTGGCTACACCTTC

j_gene: TRBJ1-5
d_gene: .
v_gene: TRBV30
abundance: .
CDR3aa: CAWGTRGNQPQHF
CDR3nt: TGTGCCTGGGGGACTCGAGGGAATCAGCCCCAGCATTTT

j_gene: TRBJ2-7
d_gene: .
v_gene: TRBV7-9
abundance: .
CDR3aa: CASSGPSYEQYF
CDR3nt: TGTGCCAGCAGCGGCCCCTCGTACGAGCAGTACTTC

j_gene: TRBJ2-2
d_gene: .
v_gene: TRBV9
abundance: .
CDR3aa: CASSVAGKLPYTGELFF
CDR3nt: TGTGCCAGCAGCGTAGCAGGGAAGTTACCGTACACCGGGGAGCTGTTTTTT

j_gene: TRBJ2-1
d_gene: .
v_gene: TRBV9
abundance: .
CDR3aa: CASSAPGASYNEQFF
CDR3nt: TGTGCCAGCAGCGCCCCTGGGGCATCCTACAATGAGCAGTTCTTC

j_gene: TRBJ2-3
d_gene: TRBD2
v_gene: TRBV15
abundance: .
CDR3aa: CATSKTFGLGLANPDTQYF
CDR3nt: TGTGCCACCAGCAAGACTTTCGGATTAGGACTAGCGAACCCAGATACGCAGTATTTT